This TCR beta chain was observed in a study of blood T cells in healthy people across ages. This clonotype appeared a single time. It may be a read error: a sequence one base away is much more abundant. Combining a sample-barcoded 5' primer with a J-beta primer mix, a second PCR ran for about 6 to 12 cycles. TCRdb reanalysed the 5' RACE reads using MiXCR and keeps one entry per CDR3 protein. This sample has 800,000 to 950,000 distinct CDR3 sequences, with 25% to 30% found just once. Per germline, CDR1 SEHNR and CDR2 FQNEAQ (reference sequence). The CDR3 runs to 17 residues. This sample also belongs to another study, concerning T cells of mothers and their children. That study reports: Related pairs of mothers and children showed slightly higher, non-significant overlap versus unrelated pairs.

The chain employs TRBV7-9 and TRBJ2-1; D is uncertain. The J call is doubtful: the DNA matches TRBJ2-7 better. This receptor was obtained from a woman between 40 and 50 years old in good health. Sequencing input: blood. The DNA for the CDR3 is TGTGCCAGCAGTCCTTCGGGCCAGACCACCTCCTACAATGAGCAGTACTTC. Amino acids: CASSPSGQTTSYNEQYF.